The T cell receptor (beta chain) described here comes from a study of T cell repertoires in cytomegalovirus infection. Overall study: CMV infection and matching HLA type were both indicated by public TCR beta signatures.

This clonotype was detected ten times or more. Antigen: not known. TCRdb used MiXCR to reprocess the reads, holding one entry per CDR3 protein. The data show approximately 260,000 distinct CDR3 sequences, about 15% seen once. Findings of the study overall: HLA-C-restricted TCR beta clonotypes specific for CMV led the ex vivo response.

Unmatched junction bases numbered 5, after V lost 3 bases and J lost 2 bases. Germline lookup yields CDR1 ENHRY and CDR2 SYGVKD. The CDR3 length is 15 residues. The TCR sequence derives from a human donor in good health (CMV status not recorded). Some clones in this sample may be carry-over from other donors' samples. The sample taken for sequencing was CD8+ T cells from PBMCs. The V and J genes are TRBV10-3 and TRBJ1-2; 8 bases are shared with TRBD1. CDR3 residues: CAISETGGRNYGYTF. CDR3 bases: TGTGCCATCAGTGAAACAGGGGGGCGCAACTATGGCTACACCTTC.